A selection of T cell receptor beta chains follows, all from one sample in a study of blood T cells in healthy people across ages. TCRdb redid the calling of the 5' RACE reads with MiXCR, one entry per CDR3 protein. The profile shows some 1.7 million distinct CDR3 sequences, approximately 28% of them singletons. The sample taken for sequencing was blood. The receptors derive from a woman aged 25 to 39 in good health. Both conserved end residues are trimmed from each CDR3. The order of the fields is V gene, J gene, clone size, CDR3 protein. The size of a clone is reported for some rows only, either as once, few or many, or as a class for expanded clones.

v_call: TRBV24-1; j_call: TRBJ2-1; clone_size: -; cdr3_aa: AASIAGSNEQF
v_call: TRBV7-9; j_call: TRBJ2-3; clone_size: few; cdr3_aa: ASSPVPSDTQY
v_call: TRBV9; j_call: TRBJ2-1; clone_size: -; cdr3_aa: ASSAGPAGTYNEQF
v_call: TRBV10-2; j_call: TRBJ1-1; clone_size: -; cdr3_aa: ASSDSTMNTEAF
v_call: TRBV2; j_call: TRBJ2-1; clone_size: few; cdr3_aa: ASTGTRVYNEQF
v_call: TRBV11-3; j_call: TRBJ2-7; clone_size: few; cdr3_aa: ASSLVGGHEQY
v_call: TRBV2; j_call: TRBJ1-2; clone_size: -; cdr3_aa: ASRGGSANYGYT
v_call: TRBV24-1; j_call: TRBJ2-5; clone_size: -; cdr3_aa: ATSDLNQETQY
v_call: TRBV5-1; j_call: TRBJ2-1; clone_size: -; cdr3_aa: ASSGGAHWSSYNEQF
v_call: TRBV20-1; j_call: TRBJ2-3; clone_size: -; cdr3_aa: SAEGSSTDTQY
v_call: TRBV27; j_call: TRBJ2-7; clone_size: few; cdr3_aa: ASSLSGLAGSYEQY
v_call: TRBV7-3; j_call: TRBJ2-1; clone_size: -; cdr3_aa: ASSSVAGAANNEQF
v_call: TRBV12-3/TRBV12-4; j_call: TRBJ2-7; clone_size: many; cdr3_aa: ASSWASGSYEQY
v_call: TRBV7-6; j_call: TRBJ2-6; clone_size: many; cdr3_aa: ASSLGRSSGANVLT
v_call: TRBV14; j_call: TRBJ1-2; clone_size: -; cdr3_aa: ASSQDWESGGCT
v_call: TRBV7-6; j_call: TRBJ2-1; clone_size: -; cdr3_aa: TSSRGVEQF
v_call: TRBV20-1; j_call: TRBJ2-5; clone_size: few; cdr3_aa: SASQQSQETQY
v_call: TRBV27; j_call: -; clone_size: -; cdr3_aa: ASSLRLAELYEQY
v_call: TRBV15; j_call: TRBJ1-5; clone_size: -; cdr3_aa: ATSRRSNQPQH
v_call: TRBV5-1; j_call: TRBJ1-1; clone_size: -; cdr3_aa: ASSPERRRTEAF
v_call: TRBV5-1; j_call: TRBJ1-4; clone_size: few; cdr3_aa: ASSLESGDRLF
v_call: TRBV10-3; j_call: TRBJ1-2; clone_size: -; cdr3_aa: AISESRMANYGYT
v_call: TRBV27; j_call: TRBJ2-5; clone_size: few; cdr3_aa: ASSHHESLGAARRETQY
v_call: TRBV18; j_call: TRBJ1-1; clone_size: -; cdr3_aa: ASSPAEARFTEAF
v_call: TRBV20-1; j_call: TRBJ1-5; clone_size: -; cdr3_aa: SARVGSALKPQH
v_call: TRBV9; j_call: TRBJ1-1; clone_size: -; cdr3_aa: ASRGDGGAEAF
v_call: TRBV5-6; j_call: TRBJ1-2; clone_size: -; cdr3_aa: ASSSEQGGNYGYT
v_call: TRBV7-7; j_call: TRBJ2-3; clone_size: many; cdr3_aa: ASSPGGGAGTDTQY
v_call: TRBV12-3/TRBV12-4; j_call: TRBJ1-1; clone_size: -; cdr3_aa: ASSNGTPDTEAF
v_call: TRBV29-1; j_call: TRBJ1-2; clone_size: few; cdr3_aa: SVVSQAYGYT
v_call: TRBV10-2; j_call: TRBJ2-5; clone_size: many; cdr3_aa: ASSSGSVETQY
v_call: TRBV3-1; j_call: TRBJ2-1; clone_size: -; cdr3_aa: ARATGTNYNEQF
v_call: TRBV28; j_call: TRBJ1-2; clone_size: -; cdr3_aa: ACRRDRVFYGYT
v_call: TRBV12-3/TRBV12-4; j_call: TRBJ1-4; clone_size: few; cdr3_aa: ASSFRFNEKLF
v_call: TRBV5-1; j_call: TRBJ1-2; clone_size: many; cdr3_aa: ASSPYQGAGYT
v_call: TRBV28; j_call: TRBJ1-4; clone_size: few; cdr3_aa: ASSRQTGSTEKLF
v_call: TRBV7-9; j_call: TRBJ2-3; clone_size: -; cdr3_aa: ASLPGSYTDTQY
v_call: TRBV27; j_call: TRBJ2-5; clone_size: few; cdr3_aa: ASSTAWRGNQETQY
v_call: TRBV3-1; j_call: TRBJ2-7; clone_size: -; cdr3_aa: ASSLRAGTGGDEQY
v_call: TRBV2; j_call: TRBJ1-4; clone_size: -; cdr3_aa: ASRIGAGGLEKLF